The source of this T cell receptor beta chain is a study of identical twins. Each CDR3 protein is one row after TCRdb ran MiXCR on the 5' RACE reads. The sample shows 200,000 to 300,000 distinct CDR3 sequences, roughly 10% of them seen only once. Germline values: CDR1 MNHEY, CDR2 SVGAGI. V was trimmed by 6 bases and J by 12 bases, leaving 15 bases between them. The CDR3 loop spans 12 amino acids. Study outcomes and limitations: Within cord blood, abundant beta clonotypes carried fewer insertions, but memory repertoires showed no such trend. Cross-sectional statistical analysis, not tracking of the same donors, underpinned the conclusions.

This clonotype occurred a few times. The antigen remains unidentified. The sequence was collected from a man over 45 in good health. J is TRBJ2-1 and V is TRBV6-5, with D possibly TRBD1 on 6 matching bases. Sequencing was carried out using memory T cells sorted from blood. CDR3 sequence reads: CASRTGTSRQFF. In nucleotides, the CDR3 is TGTGCCAGCAGAACCGGGACAAGTCGGCAGTTCTTC.